Described below is a single T cell receptor (beta chain) sequence and its context. Its matching antigen is unknown. This sample was taken from a study of cytomegalovirus exposure and HLA in healthy donors. Study results and caveats: The study listed approximately 170 cytomegalovirus-associated TCR beta chains.

13 Jbeta primers and 60 Vbeta primers were used for the PCR. Clones were sequenced by immunoSEQ multiplex PCR, and TCRdb holds only the in-frame ones, with some missing. Of some 70,000 clones in the sample, 82% are singletons; the top ten hold about 2%. The CDR3 is made up of 15 amino acids. Germline V gene data show CDR1 as SGHRS and CDR2 as YFSETQ. Trimming took 4 bases from V and 5 from J, leaving 18 bases between them. The specimen sequenced was PBMCs. This sequence was found in a man younger than 35 in good health and CMV-seronegative. This rearrangement joins TRBV5-1 to TRBJ1-1; D may be TRBD1 (5 bases). The CDR3: CASSLLLGRDTEAFF. CDR3 coding DNA: TGCGCCAGCAGCCTCCTATTGGGGCGGGATACTGAAGCTTTCTTT. Together with reference TRBV5-1 and TRBJ1-1, the CDR3 gives the full variable domain: KAGVTQTPRYLIKTRGQQVTLSCSPISGHRSVSWYQQTPGQGLQFLFEYFSETQRNKGNFPGRFSGRQFSNSRSEMNVSTLELGDSALYLCASSLLLGRDTEAFFGQGTRLTVV.